This T cell receptor (beta chain) was sequenced during a study of glioma-infiltrating T cells after dendritic cell vaccination. Study context: Autologous tumor lysate-pulsed dendritic cell vaccination was given between about 2002 and 2013.

Measured with immunoSEQ multiplex PCR; TCRdb has only the in-frame clones, and not every one. Found here are tens of thousands of clones, roughly 84% of them singletons; the top ten hold about 9%. Time point given: after dendritic cell vaccination, including at tumor progression/relapse. Patients had residual fresh-frozen tumor tissue and more than two years of survival data. V was pared by 3 bases and J by 0 bases, with 6 bases of the junction left unmatched. The CDR3 has 16 residues. In germline, CDR1 is MGHDK, CDR2 SYGVNS. The chain has TRBV25-1 and TRBJ1-1, with TRBD1 matching over 8 bases. Sequences were derived from blood, sampled after dendritic cell vaccination. This receptor was identified in a human donor with glioblastoma. The CDR3 sequence is CASSEGSTGVNTEAFF. Here the CDR3 DNA reads TGTGCCAGCAGTGAGGGTTCGACAGGGGTGAACACTGAAGCTTTCTTT.